One sample yielded the 30 T cell receptor beta chains listed below, sequenced in a study of CD8 T cells in ankylosing spondylitis (dated by TCRdb to 2016 to 2017). Library creation used 5' RACE. For sequencing, an Illumina HiSeq 2500 was employed. The public sequencing data were trimmed at Q25 with fastp and processed into clonotypes with MiXCR by TCRdb, which kept only in-frame beta chains. Every distinct CDR3 protein forms one entry, paired with its most common genes and DNA. Recorded for this sample are approximately 250,000 distinct CDR3 sequences; roughly a quarter of them occurred a single time. More than 0.6% of the sample lies in the top ten. Sequenced material: blood, either unsorted or a sorted T cell fraction (not recorded which). The receptors stem from a male donor with ankylosing spondylitis or in good health (not recorded which).

This clonotype turned up a few times. This rearrangement joins TRBV12-3 or TRBV12-4 to TRBJ2-3; D is unresolved. Trimming cost V 3 bases and J 0 bases, with 7 bases left between them. The CDR3 spans 14 residues. The CDR3 DNA is TGTGCCAGCAGTTTGAGGATTAGCACAGATACGCAGTATTTT. Its protein product is CASSLRISTDTQYF.

This clonotype has just a few counts. CDR3 sequence reads: CASSWGQGFGEQFF. CDR3 DNA: TGTGCCAGCAGTTGGGGGCAGGGGTTCGGTGAGCAGTTCTTC. The rearrangement uses TRBV12-3 or TRBV12-4 and TRBJ2-1; D may be TRBD1 (6 bases). V gave up 4 bases and J gave up 9 bases, with 16 bases separating them. The CDR3 extends over 14 amino acids.

The CDR3 protein is CASSLRGTPYNEQFF. CDR3 sequence (DNA): TGTGCCAGCAGCCTGAGGGGGACACCCTACAATGAGCAGTTCTTC. The chain joins TRBV7-6 to TRBJ2-1; possible D gene TRBD1, 6 bases. Germline assignment: CDR1 SGHVS and CDR2 FNYEAQ. V dropped 5 bases and J dropped 2 bases, with 13 bases sitting between them. This CDR3 has 15 residues.

The chain links TRBV20-1 to TRBJ2-2; the match to TRBD2 covers 9 bases. Looked up from germline, CDR1 is DFQATT and CDR2 is SNEGSKA (reference sequence). With V trimmed by 6 bases and J by 5 bases, 13 bases remained unmatched. The CDR3 totals 16 residues. CDR3 in amino acids: CSADPLAGTRTGELFF. The CDR3 region has the DNA TGCAGTGCCGACCCTCTAGCGGGGACGAGAACCGGGGAGCTGTTTTTT.

This clonotype was observed a few times. The genes are TRBV10-3 and TRBJ2-3, with TRBD1 as a possible D gene (5 bases). V was trimmed by 0 bases and J by 1 base, leaving 8 bases between them. The CDR3 contains 15 residues. Germline CDR1 ENHRY, CDR2 SYGVKD. The CDR3 DNA follows: TGTGCCATCAGTGAGTCCAGGGCGGGCACAGATACGCAGTATTTT. It specifies CAISESRAGTDTQYF.

The rearrangement links TRBV12-3 or TRBV12-4 to TRBJ2-7; 9 bases agree with TRBD1. V lost 9 bases, J lost 1 base, and 4 bases stayed unmatched. The CDR3 covers 13 residues. CDR3 sequence: CARRDRASYEQYF. The CDR3 bases are TGTGCCAGGAGGGACAGGGCATCCTACGAGCAGTACTTC.

The chain couples TRBV28 to TRBJ2-5; D is perhaps TRBD2 (5 bases). The V end was cut by 7 bases, the J end by 5 bases, with 11 bases between. Germline V gene sequence: CDR1 MDHEN, CDR2 SYDVKM. The CDR3 is 12 amino acids. The CDR3 region is CASMRRYETQYF. DNA of the CDR3: TGTGCCAGCATGAGGAGGTACGAGACCCAGTACTTC.

J is TRBJ2-7 and V is TRBV10-2; D gene ambiguous. This CDR3 spans 16 amino acids. The germline CDR1 and CDR2 sequences are WSHSY and SAAADI. The V end was cut by 6 bases, the J end by 0 bases, with 18 bases between. CDR3 sequence: CASSAAVQYSSYEQYF. As DNA, the CDR3 is TGCGCCAGCAGCGCCGCGGTACAGTACAGCTCCTACGAGCAGTACTTC.

The rearrangement uses TRBV12-3 or TRBV12-4 and TRBJ2-7; no reliable D call. V was clipped by 4 bases and J by 5 bases, with 6 bases between them. This CDR3 region has 11 residues. The CDR3, as DNA: TGTGCCAGCAGTTCAAGGAACGAGCAGTACTTC. Translating it yields CASSSRNEQYF.

In this sample, this clonotype turned up once. Here the CDR3 DNA reads TGTGCCAGCAGCCAAACCTTGGATACGCAGTATTTT. Its protein product is CASSQTLDTQYF. V usage is TRBV3-1 and J usage is TRBJ2-3; D unresolved. Trimming stripped 2 bases from V and 6 bases from J, with 6 bases between. The CDR3 loop spans 12 amino acids. The V gene's germline CDR1 is LGHDT and CDR2 YNNKEL (reference sequence).

The chain is built from TRBV18 and TRBJ2-5, with D hard to call. This CDR3 is 13 amino acids long. The germline gives CDR1 KGHSH, CDR2 LQKENI. V was clipped by 4 bases and J by 5 bases, with 11 bases between them. The CDR3: CASSLYYGETQYF. The CDR3 region has the DNA TGTGCCAGCTCACTATACTACGGGGAGACCCAGTACTTC.

J is TRBJ2-2 and V is TRBV29-1; the D gene is possibly TRBD1 (6 bases). Germline CDR1 reads SQVTM; CDR2 reads ANQGSEA. The CDR3 sequence is 14 residues long. Trimming left V 4 bases short and J 4 bases short, with 13 bases between. The CDR3 sequence: CSVAPYRVTGELFF. For the CDR3, the DNA is TGCAGCGTTGCTCCATACAGGGTCACCGGGGAGCTGTTTTTT.

This clonotype was observed a few times. J is TRBJ2-7 and V is TRBV20-1, with a possible D match to TRBD1 (6 bases). The germline V gene encodes CDR1 DFQATT and CDR2 SNEGSKA (reference sequence). The CDR3 covers 12 residues. Trimming cost V 3 bases and J 6 bases, with 12 bases left between them. The CDR3 is CSARGEGGEQYF. The CDR3 DNA sequence: TGCAGTGCTAGGGGTGAAGGGGGCGAGCAGTACTTC.

This rearrangement joins TRBV21-1 to TRBJ1-4; the D call of TRBD1 is as the table states it, not checked on the DNA. TRBV21-1 is deemed a pseudogene. The CDR3 has 14 amino acids. CDR3 DNA sequence: TGTGCCAGCAGGGCACGGGACATGAGGGAAAAACTGTTTTTT. Translating gives CASRARDMREKLFF.

This clonotype was seen at least ten times. The J gene is TRBJ1-5, the V gene TRBV29-1; D ambiguous. CDR3 length: 13 residues. Deletions cut 4 bases from V and 0 bases from J, with 7 bases between. CDR1 is SQVTM and CDR2 is ANQGSEA in the germline V gene. The DNA of the CDR3 is TGCAGCGTTGCCACCTCTAGCAATCAGCCCCAGCATTTT. Translated: CSVATSSNQPQHF. Looking up the rest from reference TRBV29-1 and TRBJ1-5 gives the full variable domain: SAVISQKPSRDICQRGTSLTIQCQVDSQVTMMFWYRQQPGQSLTLIATANQGSEATYESGFVIDKFPISRPNLTFSTLTVSNMSPEDSSIYLCSVATSSNQPQHFGDGTRLSIL.

This clonotype was counted many times. The V and J genes are TRBV20-1 and TRBJ2-3; 9 nucleotides agree with TRBD1. After removal of 3 bases from V and 4 bases from J, the junction contained 8 bases not matched to a gene. CDR3 size: 15 residues. Germline CDR1 is DFQATT and CDR2 is SNEGSKA (reference sequence). CDR3 DNA: TGCAGTGCTAGCGACCTGACAGGGGGACCAGATACGCAGTATTTT. Its protein product is CSASDLTGGPDTQYF.

This clonotype appeared many times. The chain employs TRBV6-1 and TRBJ1-2; D may be TRBD1 (6 bases). Trimming left V 4 bases short and J 2 bases short, with 8 bases between. CDR1 and CDR2 from the germline V gene are MNHNS and SASEGT. This CDR3 has 13 residues. The CDR3 nucleotides read TGTGCCAGCAGTGGGCAGGGGAACTATGGCTACACCTTC. Its protein product is CASSGQGNYGYTF.

This chain uses TRBV19 with TRBJ2-7; perhaps D is TRBD1 or TRBD2 (5 bases each). V was trimmed by 5 bases and J by 4 bases, leaving 24 bases between them. Germline-derived CDR1 and CDR2 are LNHDA and SQIVND (reference sequence). There are 17 residues in the CDR3. The CDR3 DNA reads as TGTGCCAGTAGTGCCCCTCGGGACCTGAGTGGCTCATACGAGCAGTACTTC. Its protein is CASSAPRDLSGSYEQYF.

The J gene is TRBJ2-2, the V gene TRBV15, with no clear D. CDR1 and CDR2 from the germline V gene are LNHNV and YYDKDF (reference sequence). The CDR3 spans 14 residues. The ends were cut back, 0 bases at V and 7 bases at J, with 9 bases in the middle. In nucleotides, the CDR3 is TGTGCCACCAGCAGAGATTATGAGGACGGGGAGCTGTTTTTT. Translating it yields CATSRDYEDGELFF.

This clonotype was counted ten times or more. The CDR3 nucleotides read TGTGCCATCAACCTCCGACAGTCCGGGGAGCTGTTTTTT. Translated: CAINLRQSGELFF. The chain recombines TRBV10-3 with TRBJ2-2; perhaps TRBD1 as D (5 bases). The CDR3 spans 13 residues. Trimming removed 7 bases from V and 6 bases from J, with 12 bases in between. Germline lookup yields CDR1 ENHRY and CDR2 SYGVKD.

This clonotype was detected a few times. The V and J genes are TRBV20-1 and TRBJ2-1; 13 positions match TRBD2. The CDR3 consists of 17 residues. The V gene's germline CDR1 is DFQATT and CDR2 SNEGSKA (reference sequence). The trim removed 1 base at V and 7 bases at J, leaving 10 bases unmatched. CDR3 protein: CSARVNLLAGGRNEQFF. Written as DNA, the CDR3 is TGCAGTGCTAGAGTCAATTTACTAGCGGGGGGGCGAAATGAGCAGTTCTTC.

This clonotype was observed a few times. V gene TRBV12-3 or TRBV12-4 combines with J gene TRBJ2-7; 8 nucleotides align to TRBD1. J gave up 9 bases and V 5 bases, and 12 bases lay outside the gene matches. The CDR3 contains 14 residues. The CDR3 reads CASSLLFGQGAQYF. The CDR3 DNA reads TGTGCCAGCAGTCTACTCTTCGGACAGGGAGCGCAGTACTTC.

This clonotype was detected many times. The chain couples TRBV10-3 to TRBJ2-7, with 10 nucleotides matching TRBD1. The V gene's germline CDR1 is ENHRY and CDR2 SYGVKD. This CDR3 is 14 amino acids long. Trimming took 6 bases from V and 2 from J; bases not matched to a gene: 4. This CDR3 reads CAIRPGQGTYEQYF. CDR3 DNA: TGTGCCATCAGGCCGGGACAGGGGACCTACGAGCAGTACTTC.

In this sample, this clonotype turned up many times. V is TRBV29-1 and J is TRBJ2-5; unclear D gene. The CDR3 is made up of 12 amino acids. The ends were cut back, 4 bases at V and 2 bases at J, with 8 bases in the middle. Germline V CDR1 and CDR2: SQVTM, ANQGSEA. DNA of the CDR3: TGCAGCGTTGGATCCGGGCAAGAGACCCAGTACTTC. Translating gives CSVGSGQETQYF.

This clonotype was counted at least ten times. This chain connects TRBV20-1 to TRBJ1-1; TRBD1 aligns across 8 bases. Germline lookup yields CDR1 DFQATT and CDR2 SNEGSKA (reference sequence). CDR3 length equals 12 residues. CDR3 sequence: CSSGGQVTEAFF. DNA for the CDR3: TGCAGCTCAGGGGGACAGGTCACTGAAGCTTTCTTT.

At least ten counts were recorded for this clonotype. This chain uses TRBV7-8 with TRBJ1-5, with 11 nucleotides matching TRBD1. The CDR3 contains 15 residues. Germline CDR1 is SGHVS and CDR2 is FQNEAQ. The ends lost 5 bases at V and 5 bases at J; junction bases unmatched: 5. The CDR3 DNA sequence: TGTGCCAGCAGCGGCCGGGACAGGGGGGATCAGCCCCAGCATTTT. Translating gives CASSGRDRGDQPQHF.

The V gene is TRBV10-3, the J gene TRBJ1-2; D is unresolved. Germline assignment: CDR1 ENHRY and CDR2 SYGVKD. This CDR3 spans 17 amino acids. V lost 4 bases, J lost 4 bases, and 22 bases lay in between. CDR3 DNA sequence: TGTGCCATCAGTGGTGGGTATGAAGGTGGACTAACCTATGGCTACACCTTC. It codes for CAISGGYEGGLTYGYTF.

The chain combines TRBV20-1 with TRBJ2-1; weak D call: TRBD2 (6 bases). Germline-derived CDR1 and CDR2 are DFQATT and SNEGSKA (reference sequence). CDR3 length: 15 residues. Trimming took off 5 bases at V and 8 bases at J, with 22 bases between the two ends. In DNA form, the CDR3 reads TGCAGTGCTGGGACCCGGGGGACCCCGGACGATGAGCAGTTCTTC. Translation gives CSAGTRGTPDDEQFF.

This sequence joins TRBV20-1 and TRBJ2-5; 13 positions match TRBD2. Germline loops: CDR1 DFQATT, CDR2 SNEGSKA (reference sequence). Trimming took 6 bases from V and 5 from J; bases not matched to a gene: 6. This CDR3 comprises 14 residues. This CDR3 reads CSATLAGGRETQYF. DNA of the CDR3: TGCAGTGCGACACTAGCGGGGGGGCGGGAGACCCAGTACTTC.

Written as DNA, the CDR3 is TGTGCCAGCAGCCTCTTGACAGGAAGCCACGAGCAGTACTTC. As protein: CASSLLTGSHEQYF. This chain joins TRBV4-2 and TRBJ2-7; tentative D call: TRBD1 (6 bases). Looked up from germline, CDR1 is LGHNA and CDR2 is YNFKEQ. This CDR3 contains 14 residues. V shed 4 bases and J shed 5 bases, with 15 bases lying between them.